A single sample is the source of the 17 T cell receptor beta chains below, sequenced in a study of a mutant IDH1 vaccine in newly diagnosed glioma. The antigens for these receptors are not known. Method: immunoSEQ multiplex PCR; TCRdb's copy keeps in-frame clones and lacks some. Seen here are roughly 40,000 clones, roughly nine tenths observed once, and the top ten hold 2.6%. Time point defined: week 5, during vaccination. Doses of 300 ug of mutant IDH1 20-mer peptide were given with topical imiquimod. Sample: PBMCs, taken from a glioma patient whose treatment included an IDH1 peptide vaccine. All receptors come from a man aged 50-59 years with glioma.

The chain is built from TRBV4-2 and TRBJ2-7, with D maybe TRBD1 (5 bases). The CDR3 spans 14 residues. The V gene's germline CDR1 is LGHNA and CDR2 YNFKEQ. Trimming stripped 1 base from V and 1 base from J, with 8 bases between. The CDR3 protein is CASSQAPGSYEQYF. CDR3 sequence (DNA): TGTGCCAGCAGCCAAGCCCCAGGGTCCTACGAGCAGTACTTC.

DNA for the CDR3: TGCAGCGTTGAAGACCCCAGGGCTTTGGGGGAGACCCAGTACTTC. It translates to CSVEDPRALGETQYF. The chain links TRBV29-1 to TRBJ2-5; perhaps TRBD1 as D (5 bases). V lost 0 bases and J lost 5, with 16 bases in between. The CDR3 is 15 residues long. Per germline, CDR1 SQVTM and CDR2 ANQGSEA.

V usage is TRBV6-1 and J usage is TRBJ2-2, with D possibly matching TRBD1 (6 bases). The CDR3 is 16 residues long. CDR1 and CDR2 from the germline V gene are MNHNS and SASEGT. Trimming removed 2 bases from V and 4 bases from J, with 14 bases in between. As DNA, the CDR3 is TGTGCCAGCAGTGAATTTGGCAGGGGAGTCACCGGGGAGCTGTTTTTT. Amino acids: CASSEFGRGVTGELFF.

This chain joins TRBV4-1 and TRBJ2-3, with 8 bases that match TRBD1. V trimming: 3 bases; J trimming: 5 bases; junction bases outside the gene matches: 7. Germline CDR1 and CDR2: MGHRA and YSYEKL. This CDR3 spans 15 amino acids. CDR3 bases: TGCGCCAGCAGCCAGCGACAGGGGTTGGGAGATACGCAGTATTTT. This sequence encodes CASSQRQGLGDTQYF.

V gene TRBV4-1 combines with J gene TRBJ2-7; D ambiguous. Between the trimmed V and J ends, which lost 0 bases and 4 bases, there was a span of 10 bases. The CDR3 loop spans 14 amino acids. CDR1 is MGHRA and CDR2 is YSYEKL in the germline V gene. CDR3 sequence reads: CASSQDGLAYEQYF. The DNA of the CDR3 is TGCGCCAGCAGCCAAGATGGTCTGGCATACGAGCAGTACTTC.

The gene calls are TRBV9 and TRBJ2-2, with 11 bases identical to TRBD2. From germline, CDR1 is SGDLS and CDR2 YYNGEE. V was clipped by 3 bases and J by 6 bases; unmatched bases: 7. This CDR3 comprises 16 residues. CDR3 sequence (DNA): TGTGCCAGCAGCGCCGTTAGCGGGAGGGTCGCCGGGGAGCTGTTTTTT. This sequence encodes CASSAVSGRVAGELFF.

The CDR3 nucleotides are TGTGCCAGCAGCCGTGACGATCGGTATACGCAGTATTTT. Protein product: CASSRDDRYTQYF. The chain recombines TRBV7-9 with TRBJ2-3; D not resolved. From germline, CDR1 is SEHNR and CDR2 FQNEAQ (reference sequence). This CDR3 has 13 amino acids. Trimming removed 5 bases from V and 7 bases from J, with 13 bases in between. Drawing the rest from reference TRBV7-9 and TRBJ2-3, the complete variable domain is DTGVSQNPRHKITKRGQNVTFRCDPISEHNRLYWYRQTLGQGPEFLTYFQNEAQLEKSRLLSDRFSAERPKGSFSTLEIQRTEQGDSAMYLCASSRDDRYTQYFGPGTRLTVL.

The chain carries TRBV10-2 and TRBJ1-6, with no clear D. CDR1 and CDR2 (germline): WSHSY, SAAADI. Trimming removed 1 base from V and 5 bases from J, with 6 bases in between. This CDR3 has 14 amino acids. As DNA, the CDR3 is TGCGCCAGCAGTGAGTGGCAGAATAATTCACCCCTCCACTTT. Translation: CASSEWQNNSPLHF.

This clone came up once. This rearrangement joins TRBV29-1 to TRBJ2-3, with unresolved D. V gave up 3 bases and J gave up 0 bases, with 7 bases separating them. This CDR3 is built from 13 residues. Germline CDR1 and CDR2: SQVTM and ANQGSEA. The CDR3 region has the DNA TGCAGCGTTGAGGTCGGGAGCACAGATACGCAGTATTTT. This translates into CSVEVGSTDTQYF.

CDR3 sequence reads: CASSFDLSTDTQYF. CDR3 in DNA: TGTGCCAGCAGCTTTGACCTTAGCACAGATACGCAGTATTTT. This rearrangement joins TRBV11-2 to TRBJ2-3; D remains unclear. Germline CDR1 is SGHAT and CDR2 is FQNNGV. The CDR3 has 14 amino acids. Between the trimmed V and J ends, which lost 3 bases and 0 bases, there was a span of 7 bases.

The chain combines TRBV19 with TRBJ2-7; 7 positions match TRBD1. The CDR3 contains 14 residues. The ends lost 3 bases at V and 5 bases at J; junction bases unmatched: 7. CDR1 LNHDA and CDR2 SQIVND come from the germline V gene (reference sequence). For the CDR3, the DNA is TGTGCCAGTAGTATCCCTCGGGACAGCCACGAGCAGTACTTC. Protein product: CASSIPRDSHEQYF.

The rearrangement joins TRBV6-6 to TRBJ1-1; the D gene is possibly TRBD1 (5 bases). There are 14 residues in the CDR3. Germline V gene data show CDR1 as MNHNY and CDR2 as SVGAGI (reference sequence). V lost 2 bases, J lost 6 bases, and 13 bases lay in between. CDR3: CASSYVGGGAEAFF. The CDR3 DNA sequence: TGTGCCAGCAGTTACGTGGGGGGAGGCGCTGAAGCTTTCTTT.

This sequence joins TRBV7-9 and TRBJ1-3; 7 bases are shared with TRBD1. The CDR3 runs 14 residues. V lost 5 bases, J lost 6 bases, and 7 bases stayed unmatched. Germline lookup yields CDR1 SEHNR and CDR2 FQNEAQ (reference sequence). CDR3 amino acids: CASSGDRVVNTIYF. The CDR3 nucleotides are TGTGCCAGCAGCGGTGACAGGGTTGTAAACACCATATATTTT.

The chain is built from TRBV19 and TRBJ2-1, with 10 bases aligning to TRBD2. This CDR3 is built from 16 residues. With 3 bases clipped from V and 3 bases from J, the junction kept 5 bases outside the gene matches. CDR1 LNHDA and CDR2 SQIVND come from the germline V gene (reference sequence). This chain's CDR3 is CASSMWTSGNYNEQFF. As DNA, the CDR3 is TGTGCCAGTAGTATGTGGACTAGCGGAAACTACAATGAGCAGTTCTTC.

This chain joins TRBV18 and TRBJ2-5; the match to TRBD2 covers 7 bases. J lost 1 base, V lost 10 bases, and 6 bases had no gene match. The CDR3 totals 13 residues. In germline, CDR1 is KGHSH, CDR2 LQKENI. CDR3 amino acids: CATNGEGQETQYF. CDR3 sequence (DNA): TGTGCCACCAACGGGGAGGGCCAAGAGACCCAGTACTTC.

The gene calls are TRBV6-6 and TRBJ2-7; D gene ambiguous. The germline CDR1 and CDR2 sequences are MNHNY and SVGAGI (reference sequence). V lost 0 bases and J lost 2, with 14 bases in between. This CDR3 spans 16 amino acids. The CDR3 nucleotides are TGTGCCAGCAGTTACTCGCTCGACGGTCTAGCCTACGAGCAGTACTTC. Encoded protein: CASSYSLDGLAYEQYF.

V is TRBV4-3 and J is TRBJ2-5; D tentatively reads TRBD1 or TRBD2 (5 bases each). There are 14 residues in the CDR3. From germline, CDR1 is LGHNA and CDR2 YSLEER. V was trimmed by 4 bases and J by 0 bases, leaving 9 bases between them. CDR3 amino acids: CASSPVGDQETQYF. The CDR3 DNA follows: TGCGCCAGCAGCCCCGTGGGGGACCAAGAGACCCAGTACTTC.